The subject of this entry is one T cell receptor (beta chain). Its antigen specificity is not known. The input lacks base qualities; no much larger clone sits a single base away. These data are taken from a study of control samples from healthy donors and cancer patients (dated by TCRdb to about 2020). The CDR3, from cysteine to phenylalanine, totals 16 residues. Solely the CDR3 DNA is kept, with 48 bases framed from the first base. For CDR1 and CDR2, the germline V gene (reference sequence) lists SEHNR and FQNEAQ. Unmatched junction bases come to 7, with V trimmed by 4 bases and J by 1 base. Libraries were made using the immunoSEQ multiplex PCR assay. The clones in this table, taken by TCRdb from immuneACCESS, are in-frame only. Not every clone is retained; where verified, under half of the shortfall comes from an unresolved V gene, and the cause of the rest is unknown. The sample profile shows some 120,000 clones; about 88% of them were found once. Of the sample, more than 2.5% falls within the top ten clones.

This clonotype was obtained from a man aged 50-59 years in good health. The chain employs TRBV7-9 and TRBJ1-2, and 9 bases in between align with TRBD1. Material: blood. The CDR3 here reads CASSYGTGRNNYGYTF. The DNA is TGTGCCAGCAGCTATGGGACAGGGAGAAATAACTATGGCTACACCTTC.